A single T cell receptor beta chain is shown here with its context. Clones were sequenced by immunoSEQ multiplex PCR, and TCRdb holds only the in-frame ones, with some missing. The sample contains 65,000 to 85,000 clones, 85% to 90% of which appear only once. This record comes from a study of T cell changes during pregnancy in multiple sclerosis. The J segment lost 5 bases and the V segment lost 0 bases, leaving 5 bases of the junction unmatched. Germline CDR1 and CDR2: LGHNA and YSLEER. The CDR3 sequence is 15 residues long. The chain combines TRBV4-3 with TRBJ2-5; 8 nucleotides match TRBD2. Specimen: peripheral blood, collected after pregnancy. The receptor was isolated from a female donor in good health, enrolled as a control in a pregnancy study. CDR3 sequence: CASSQERGGRETQYF. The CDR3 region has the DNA TGCGCCAGCAGCCAAGAGCGGGGCGGGAGGGAGACCCAGTACTTC.